A single sample is the source of the 26 T cell receptor beta chains below, sequenced in a study of T cells in tuberculosis. TCRdb's copy holds only in-frame clones and misses some; the assay was immunoSEQ multiplex PCR. In the table there are over 25,000 clones, 95% of which are singletons. The sample was PBMCs. The source is a donor aged 10-29 years with latent tuberculosis or without tuberculosis infection.

The V and J genes are TRBV6-5 and TRBJ2-1, with D maybe TRBD2 (6 bases). Trimming stripped 5 bases from V and 7 bases from J, with 18 bases between. CDR3 length: 15 amino acids. CDR1 MNHEY and CDR2 SVGAGI come from the germline V gene. CDR3 nucleotides: TGTGCCAGCAGTCCCCTCGGGGGTAAAGGGAATGAGCAGTTCTTC. Translating gives CASSPLGGKGNEQFF.

The chain uses TRBV19 and TRBJ2-1; no clear D gene. The CDR3 loop spans 15 amino acids. The ends were cut back, 3 bases at V and 1 base at J, with 10 bases in the middle. Germline-derived CDR1 and CDR2 are LNHDA and SQIVND (reference sequence). CDR3 sequence (DNA): TGTGCCAGTAGTATCAACTACGGTTCCTACAATGAGCAGTTCTTC. As protein: CASSINYGSYNEQFF.

The rearrangement links TRBV4-1 to TRBJ1-1; 7 bases line up with TRBD1. J gave up 5 bases and V 4 bases, and 10 bases lay outside the gene matches. This CDR3 region has 15 residues. From germline, CDR1 is MGHRA and CDR2 YSYEKL. CDR3 loop: CASSPAWGQSTEAFF. CDR3 DNA sequence: TGCGCCAGCAGCCCCGCCTGGGGACAGTCTACTGAAGCTTTCTTT.

This chain joins TRBV6-5 and TRBJ2-1; possibly TRBD2 for D (6 bases). CDR1 and CDR2 (germline): MNHEY, SVGAGI. This CDR3 is 16 amino acids long. The V and J ends lost 2 bases and 4 bases respectively, with 15 bases between them. This chain's CDR3 is CASSYGAGRAYNEQFF. DNA for the CDR3: TGTGCCAGCAGTTACGGGGCGGGACGGGCATACAATGAGCAGTTCTTC.

This chain connects TRBV13 to TRBJ2-4, with 7 bases aligning to TRBD1. The length of the CDR3 is 15 residues. The V gene's germline CDR1 is PRHDT and CDR2 FYEKMQ (reference sequence). The ends lost 5 bases at V and 1 base at J; junction bases unmatched: 5. CDR3 nucleotide sequence: TGTGCCAGCAGCCATGGGACAGCGGCCAAAAACATTCAGTACTTC. Translation: CASSHGTAAKNIQYF.

This rearrangement joins TRBV6-6 to TRBJ2-2; the D gene is possibly TRBD2 (6 bases). The CDR3 runs 13 residues. Trimming pared 5 bases from V and 3 bases from J, leaving 7 bases between. The V gene's germline CDR1 is MNHNY and CDR2 SVGAGI (reference sequence). The CDR3 sequence is CASSREDTGELFF. The CDR3 bases are TGTGCCAGCAGTAGGGAGGACACCGGGGAGCTGTTTTTT.

This sequence joins TRBV5-1 and TRBJ2-3; 9 bases line up with TRBD1. This CDR3 comprises 14 residues. Germline lookup yields CDR1 SGHRS and CDR2 YFSETQ. V trimming: 4 bases; J trimming: 4 bases; junction bases outside the gene matches: 4. CDR3 in DNA: TGCGCCAGCAGCCCGAGGACAGGGGCAGATACGCAGTATTTT. This translates into CASSPRTGADTQYF.

The genes are TRBV4-3 and TRBJ1-2, with TRBD1 matching 7 bases. Germline CDR1 reads LGHNA; CDR2 reads YSLEER. There are 19 residues in the CDR3. V dropped 0 bases and J dropped 4; count of bases not matched to a gene: 17. For the CDR3, the DNA is TGCGCCAGCAGCCAAGATACCCCCCATTACGGGACAGCGTCCTATGGCTACACCTTC. It yields the protein CASSQDTPHYGTASYGYTF.

The chain couples TRBV4-2 to TRBJ1-1, with 8 bases identical to TRBD1. Per germline, CDR1 LGHNA and CDR2 YNFKEQ. The CDR3 has 15 residues. J was trimmed by 0 bases and V by 3 bases; bases with no gene match: 3. The CDR3 nucleotides are TGTGCCAGCAGCCAGGGGACAGGAATGAACACTGAAGCTTTCTTT. Translated: CASSQGTGMNTEAFF.

The rearrangement uses TRBV27 and TRBJ1-5, with TRBD1 matching 9 bases. The V gene's germline CDR1 is MNHEY and CDR2 SMNVEV (reference sequence). The V and J ends lost 5 bases and 1 base, in that order; junction bases with no gene match: 3. The CDR3 runs 15 residues. CDR3 nucleotide sequence: TGTGCCAGCAGTCCAGGACAGGGGAGCAATCAGCCCCAGCATTTT. It encodes CASSPGQGSNQPQHF.

V is TRBV11-2 and J is TRBJ2-7, with D perhaps matching TRBD1 (6 bases). CDR3 size: 12 residues. V lost 3 bases and J 12 bases, leaving 15 bases between the germline ends. CDR1 and CDR2 (germline): SGHAT, FQNNGV. For the CDR3, the DNA is TGTGCCAGCAGCTTCAACAGGGACCCCTCGTACTTC. It codes for CASSFNRDPSYF. Full variable domain (outside the CDR3, taken from reference TRBV11-2 and TRBJ2-7): EAGVAQSPRYKIIEKRQSVAFWCNPISGHATLYWYQQILGQGPKLLIQFQNNGVVDDSQLPKDRFSAERLKGVDSTLKIQPAKLEDSAVYLCASSFNRDPSYFGPGTRLTVT.

The chain employs TRBV18 and TRBJ1-1; D remains unclear. Germline values: CDR1 KGHSH, CDR2 LQKENI. Between the trimmed V and J ends, which lost 2 bases and 1 base, there was a span of 8 bases. This CDR3 is 14 amino acids long. As DNA, the CDR3 is TGTGCCAGCTCACCAACAGACGAGAACACTGAAGCTTTCTTT. Its protein product is CASSPTDENTEAFF.

This chain connects TRBV2 to TRBJ2-1; D uncertain. The CDR3 is 12 residues long. V shed 3 bases and J shed 7 bases, with 7 bases lying between them. Per the germline V gene, CDR1 is SNHLY and CDR2 is FYNNEI. The CDR3 here is CASSEEINEQFF. The CDR3 nucleotides are TGTGCCAGCAGTGAGGAGATAAATGAGCAGTTCTTC.

The chain joins TRBV4-1 to TRBJ2-1, with 10 bases matching TRBD2. The CDR3 runs 17 residues. V was pared by 5 bases and J by 4 bases, with 11 bases of the junction left unmatched. Germline assignment: CDR1 MGHRA and CDR2 YSYEKL. This CDR3 reads CASSKLYLLAGYNEQFF. DNA for the CDR3: TGCGCCAGCAGCAAATTATATCTACTAGCGGGGTACAATGAGCAGTTCTTC.

The chain employs TRBV5-3 and TRBJ1-5, with TRBD1 matching over 9 bases. TRBV5-3 is flagged as an ORF with uncertain function. The CDR3 covers 17 residues. V gave up 3 bases and J gave up 2 bases; unmatched junction bases: 9. CDR3 coding DNA: TGTGCCAGAAGCTGCCGGGACAGGGAGGGAGGCAATCAGCCCCAGCATTTT. It yields the protein CARSCRDREGGNQPQHF.

This clone came up once. The CDR3 sequence is CASNRGPYNEQFF. Here the CDR3 DNA reads TGTGCCAGCAACAGGGGACCCTACAATGAGCAGTTCTTC. The gene calls are TRBV19 and TRBJ2-1; 7 bases match TRBD1. CDR1 and CDR2 (germline): LNHDA, SQIVND (reference sequence). The ends lost 9 bases at V and 2 bases at J; junction bases unmatched: 4. CDR3 length equals 13 residues. Filled out from reference TRBV19 and TRBJ2-1, the complete variable domain reads DGGITQSPKYLFRKEGQNVTLSCEQNLNHDAMYWYRQDPGQGLRLIYYSQIVNDFQKGDIAEGYSVSREKKESFPLTVTSAQKNPTAFYLCASNRGPYNEQFFGPGTRLTVL.

The V call is TRBV27, the J call TRBJ2-7; the match to TRBD1 covers 7 bases. The CDR3 spans 13 residues. The V segment lost 5 bases and the J segment 5 bases; nucleotides outside the gene matches: 6. Germline assignment: CDR1 MNHEY and CDR2 SMNVEV (reference sequence). DNA of the CDR3: TGTGCCAGCAGTCGACAGGGACCCAACGAGCAGTACTTC. It codes for CASSRQGPNEQYF.

The chain links TRBV14 to TRBJ2-1; 8 positions match TRBD2. The V segment lost 0 bases and the J segment 2 bases; nucleotides outside the gene matches: 12. Germline V gene sequence: CDR1 SGHDN, CDR2 FVKESK. The CDR3 spans 19 residues. The CDR3 is CASSQDVRSSGRAYNEQFF. CDR3 DNA: TGTGCCAGCAGCCAAGATGTGCGGTCGAGCGGGAGAGCCTACAATGAGCAGTTCTTC.

V and J are TRBV28 and TRBJ1-4; maybe TRBD1 (5 bases). Germline CDR1 reads MDHEN; CDR2 reads SYDVKM. The CDR3 is 14 amino acids. The germline V and J ends were trimmed by 6 bases and 3 bases, with 11 bases remaining between them. In DNA, the CDR3 is TGTGCCAGCAGCCCGGGGGTGGCTAATGAAAAACTGTTTTTT. Encoded protein: CASSPGVANEKLFF.

The chain carries TRBV11-3 and TRBJ2-1; TRBD2 matches 11 bases. V shed 0 bases, J shed 8 bases, and the junction held 12 bases outside the gene matches. Germline CDR1 and CDR2: SGHNT and YENEEA. This CDR3 contains 18 residues. CDR3 sequence reads: CASSLEGAALAGDDEQFF. Here the CDR3 DNA reads TGTGCCAGCAGCTTAGAGGGGGCCGCACTAGCGGGGGATGATGAGCAGTTCTTC.

This clone was detected only a few times. The chain carries TRBV11-2 and TRBJ1-5; D unresolved. V was trimmed by 1 base and J by 2 bases, leaving 6 bases between them. This CDR3 is 14 amino acids long. Germline V gene data show CDR1 as SGHAT and CDR2 as FQNNGV. CDR3 loop: CASSLGSGNQPQHF. CDR3 DNA: TGTGCCAGCAGCTTAGGATCGGGCAATCAGCCCCAGCATTTT.

This chain uses TRBV5-1 with TRBJ1-3, with 10 positions matching TRBD1. Per germline, CDR1 SGHRS and CDR2 YFSETQ. The CDR3 sequence is 14 residues long. Unmatched junction bases numbered 4, after V lost 4 bases and J lost 6 bases. The CDR3 loop reads CASSLGTGENTIYF. For the CDR3, the DNA is TGCGCCAGCAGCCTCGGGACAGGGGAAAACACCATATATTTT.

CDR3 DNA sequence: TGCAGCGTTCAGGGGATGAACACTGAAGCTTTCTTT. It yields the protein CSVQGMNTEAFF. The V call is TRBV29-1, the J call TRBJ1-1; possible D gene TRBD1, 6 bases. Germline-derived CDR1 and CDR2 are SQVTM and ANQGSEA. The ends were cut back, 5 bases at V and 0 bases at J, with 7 bases in the middle. The CDR3 extends over 12 amino acids.

The rearrangement joins TRBV7-9 to TRBJ2-1; TRBD1 matches at 7 bases. Germline V lookup: CDR1 SEHNR, CDR2 FQNEAQ (reference sequence). The CDR3 loop spans 16 amino acids. J gave up 0 bases and V 5 bases, and 7 bases lay outside the gene matches. Here the CDR3 DNA reads TGTGCCAGCAGCCTCCGGACAGGCGGCTCCTACAATGAGCAGTTCTTC. Protein: CASSLRTGGSYNEQFF.

The gene calls are TRBV27 and TRBJ1-2, with D perhaps matching TRBD1 (5 bases). The CDR3 runs 14 residues. The germline CDR1 and CDR2 sequences are MNHEY and SMNVEV (reference sequence). The V end was cut by 5 bases, the J end by 2 bases, with 12 bases between. CDR3 sequence reads: CASSPGGDNYGYTF. The CDR3 nucleotides read TGTGCCAGCAGTCCCGGGGGGGACAACTATGGCTACACCTTC.

The chain couples TRBV7-6 to TRBJ1-1; 7 bases line up with TRBD1. CDR1 is SGHVS and CDR2 is FNYEAQ in the germline V gene. This CDR3 spans 13 amino acids. The V segment lost 5 bases and the J segment 7 bases; nucleotides outside the gene matches: 7. In DNA form, the CDR3 reads TGTGCCAGCAGCCCCGGGACAGCAAGTGAAGCTTTCTTT. Its protein product is CASSPGTASEAFF.